This T cell receptor (beta chain) was sequenced in a study of blood T cells in healthy people across ages (dated by TCRdb to the mid-2010s). Background on the whole study: Template switching captured roughly one uniquely barcoded TCR beta cDNA molecule per two T cells in model experiments. Using deep sequencing normalized with unique cDNA molecular identifiers, the study measured how TCR beta repertoire diversity changes with age. Four age groups were formed from the donors: young (average 16 years), middle-aged (approximately 42), aged (62) and long-lived (more than 75). Donors of different ages were randomly distributed across sequencing lanes to avoid experimental bias. Using the same blood draw, the study looked at two additional independent replicas of 1 million unique cDNA reads for two donors, one aged 18 to 30 and the other aged 80 or older.

Receptor libraries were prepared by 5' RACE. The listed sequencing device is Illumina HiSeq 2500. The second PCR ran for roughly 6 to 11 cycles and used a J-beta primer mix along with a sample-barcoded 5' primer. A unique molecular identifier was introduced onto each TCR beta cDNA molecule by a template-switch 5' adaptor carrying 12 random nucleotides. Each sample yielded at least 2.5 million CDR3-containing paired-end reads. All of the RNA was converted into first-strand cDNA using the Mint cDNA synthesis kit, with a TRBC-specific oligonucleotide serving as the primer. Following uracil-DNA glycosylase treatment, a first 18-cycle PCR with universal primers M1SS and BC2_uni_R was performed on all cDNA. On the study's bioinformatics: For normalization, 1 million high-quality reads, each with a distinct molecular identifier, were randomly selected from each sample. Instead of being binned into consensus sequences, reads that shared molecular identifiers were thrown out. CDR3 identification, clonotype clustering and error correction used MiTCR with a Q25 quality threshold and the strictest error-elimination algorithm. A nonparametric unseen species model with Euler transformation was used to estimate a lower bound on total TCR beta diversity. Using fastp trimming at Q25 and MiXCR clonotype assembly, TCRdb reanalyzed the public sequencing data and kept in-frame beta chains. A single entry per CDR3 protein holds the most common genes and DNA from its merged rows. In this record, the V and J calls reflect TCRdb's handling and not the investigators' own analysis. This sample holds about 1.5 million distinct CDR3 sequences; roughly 43% were observed only once. The ten top clones hold approximately 4% of the sample.

From cysteine to phenylalanine, the CDR3 is 13 amino acids long. Only the CDR3 DNA stays, 39 bases, in frame from base 1. Reading the germline V gene gives CDR1 SGHTA and CDR2 FQGTGA. V lost 5 bases and J lost 0 bases; the stretch between them is 6 bases long. With regard to this clonotype: Its antigen has not been determined. One base away there is no much larger clone; base qualities are not given.

The donors were roughly 39 Caucasian individuals from Russia, aged 6 to 90 years, who were systemically healthy. Each donor gave around 9.9 milliliters of peripheral blood, collected into EDTA-treated Vacutainer tubes. Ficoll-Paque density-gradient centrifugation was used to isolate PBMCs, with at least 6.5 million per sample. Total RNA was extracted from PBMCs with Trizol reagent, with at least 5 micrograms obtained per sample. For every donor, flow cytometry on a PBMC aliquot measured the percentage of naive CD45RAhigh/CD27high T cells. Study-level results and caveats: Estimates of total diversity from one million sequenced T cells were regarded as lower bounds and underestimates. Because donor CMV infection status was unknown, age-related changes in expanded clonotypes were potentially confounded. Conclusive comparison of naive and antigen-experienced compartments was prevented by the profiling of bulk unsorted PBMCs. As age increased, observed TCR beta diversity per million T cells dropped in a roughly linear way, and a significant reduction was already evident by age 40. There was a strong correlation between observed TCR beta diversity and the percentage of naive T cells measured by flow cytometry. Compared with the aged group, more naive CD4+ T cells, fewer expanded clones and increased TCR diversity were shown by the long-lived group, suggesting age selection.

This chain is built from TRBV7-3 and TRBJ2-3, with no reliable assignment of the D segment. The receptor was isolated from a woman aged 18-35 years in good health. Source material: blood. The nucleotide sequence is given as TGTGCCAGCAGCATTATTAGCACAGATACGCAGTATTTT. Its product reads: CASSIISTDTQYF.